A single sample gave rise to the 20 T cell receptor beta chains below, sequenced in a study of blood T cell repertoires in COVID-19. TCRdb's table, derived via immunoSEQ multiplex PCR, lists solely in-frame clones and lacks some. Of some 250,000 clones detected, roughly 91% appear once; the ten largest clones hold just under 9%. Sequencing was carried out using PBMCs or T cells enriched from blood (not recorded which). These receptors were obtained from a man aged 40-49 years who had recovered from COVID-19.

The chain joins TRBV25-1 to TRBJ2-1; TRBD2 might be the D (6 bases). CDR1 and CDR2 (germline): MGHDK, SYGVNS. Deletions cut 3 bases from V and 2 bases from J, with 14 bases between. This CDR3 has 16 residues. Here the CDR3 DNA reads TGTGCCAGCAGTGATAGGGTAGCGGAGGCCTACAATGAGCAGTTCTTC. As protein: CASSDRVAEAYNEQFF. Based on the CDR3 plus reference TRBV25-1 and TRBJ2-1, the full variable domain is EADIYQTPRYLVIGTGKKITLECSQTMGHDKMYWYQQDPGMELHLIHYSYGVNSTEKGDLSSESTVSRIRTEHFPLTLESARPSHTSQYLCASSDRVAEAYNEQFFGPGTRLTVL.

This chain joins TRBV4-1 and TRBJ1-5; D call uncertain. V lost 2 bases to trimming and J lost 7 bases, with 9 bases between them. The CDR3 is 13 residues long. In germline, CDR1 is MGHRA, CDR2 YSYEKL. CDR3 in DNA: TGCGCCAGCAGCCAACTCTACCGCCAGCCCCAGCATTTT. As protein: CASSQLYRQPQHF.

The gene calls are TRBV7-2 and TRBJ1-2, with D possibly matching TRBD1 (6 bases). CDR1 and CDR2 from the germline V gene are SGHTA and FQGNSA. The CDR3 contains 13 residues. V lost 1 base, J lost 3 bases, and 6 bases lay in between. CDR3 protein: CASSLDRDYGYTF. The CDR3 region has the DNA TGTGCCAGCAGCTTAGACAGGGACTATGGCTACACCTTC. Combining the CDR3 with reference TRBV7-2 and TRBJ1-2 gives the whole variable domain GAGVSQSPSNKVTEKGKDVELRCDPISGHTALYWYRQSLGQGLEFLIYFQGNSAPDKSGLPSDRFSAERTGGSVSTLTIQRTQQEDSAVYLCASSLDRDYGYTFGSGTRLTVV.

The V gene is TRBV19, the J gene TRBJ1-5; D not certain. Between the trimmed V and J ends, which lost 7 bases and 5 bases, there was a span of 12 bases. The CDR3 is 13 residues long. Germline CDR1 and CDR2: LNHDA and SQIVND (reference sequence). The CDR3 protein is CASTPVQDQPQHF. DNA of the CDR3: TGTGCCAGTACCCCGGTGCAGGATCAGCCCCAGCATTTT.

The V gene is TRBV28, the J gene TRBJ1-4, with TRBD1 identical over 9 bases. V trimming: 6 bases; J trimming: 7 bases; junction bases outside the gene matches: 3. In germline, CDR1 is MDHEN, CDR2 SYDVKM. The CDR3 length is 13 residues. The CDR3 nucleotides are TGTGCCAGCAGAACAGGGGGCGGTGAAAAACTGTTTTTT. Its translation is CASRTGGGEKLFF.

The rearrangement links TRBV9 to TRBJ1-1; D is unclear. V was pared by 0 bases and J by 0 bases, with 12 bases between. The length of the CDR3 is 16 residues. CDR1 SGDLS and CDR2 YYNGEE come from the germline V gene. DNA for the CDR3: TGTGCCAGCAGCGTAGACGAGAATACTATGAACACTGAAGCTTTCTTT. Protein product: CASSVDENTMNTEAFF.

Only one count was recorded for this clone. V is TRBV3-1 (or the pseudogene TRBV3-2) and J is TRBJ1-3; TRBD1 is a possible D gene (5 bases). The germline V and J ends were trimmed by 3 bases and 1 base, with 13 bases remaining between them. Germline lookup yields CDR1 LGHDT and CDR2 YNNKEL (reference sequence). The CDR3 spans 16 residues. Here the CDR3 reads CASSHHGGKSGNTIYF. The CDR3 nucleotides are TGTGCCAGCAGCCATCATGGGGGGAAGTCTGGAAACACCATATATTTT.

The CDR3 spells CASGFSGAGDTEAFF. The CDR3 DNA is TGTGCCAGCGGATTTAGTGGGGCAGGGGACACTGAAGCTTTCTTT. The V call is TRBV28, the J call TRBJ1-1, with D possibly being TRBD1 (6 bases). V was cut by 8 bases and J by 3 bases, with 19 bases left in between. The CDR3 spans 15 residues. Germline lookup yields CDR1 MDHEN and CDR2 SYDVKM.

CDR3 sequence: CASSFTGLLSEQYF. CDR3 nucleotides: TGTGCCAGTAGTTTTACAGGGCTTCTTAGCGAGCAGTACTTC. The V and J genes are TRBV19 and TRBJ2-7, with D perhaps matching TRBD1 (6 bases). V was shortened by 5 bases and J by 6 bases, with 17 bases between the two germline ends. This CDR3 region has 14 residues. Germline V CDR1 and CDR2: LNHDA, SQIVND (reference sequence).

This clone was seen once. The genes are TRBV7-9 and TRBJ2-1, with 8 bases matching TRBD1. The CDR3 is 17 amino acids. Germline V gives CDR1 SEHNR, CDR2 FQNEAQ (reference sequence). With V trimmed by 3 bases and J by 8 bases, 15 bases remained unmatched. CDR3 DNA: TGTGCCAGCAGCTTGGACAGGGCGTTTTGTTGTTGGGATGAGCAGTTCTTC. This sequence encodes CASSLDRAFCCWDEQFF.

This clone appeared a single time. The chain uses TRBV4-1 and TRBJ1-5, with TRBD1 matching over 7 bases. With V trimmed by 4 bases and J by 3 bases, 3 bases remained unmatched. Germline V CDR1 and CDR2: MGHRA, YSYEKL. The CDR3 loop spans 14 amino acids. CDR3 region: CASSPGQNNQPQHF. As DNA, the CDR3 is TGCGCCAGCAGCCCGGGACAGAACAATCAGCCCCAGCATTTT.

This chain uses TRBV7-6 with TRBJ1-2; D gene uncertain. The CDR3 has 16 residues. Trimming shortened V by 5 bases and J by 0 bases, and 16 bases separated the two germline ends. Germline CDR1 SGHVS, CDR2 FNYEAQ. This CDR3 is CASSSERMGANYGYTF. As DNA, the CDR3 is TGTGCCAGCAGCAGTGAACGGATGGGAGCTAACTATGGCTACACCTTC.

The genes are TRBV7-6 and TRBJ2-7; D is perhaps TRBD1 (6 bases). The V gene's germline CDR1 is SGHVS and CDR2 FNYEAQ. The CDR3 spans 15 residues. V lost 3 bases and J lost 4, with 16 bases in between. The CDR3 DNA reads TGTGCCAGCAGCTTGGGCCGTGGGGGCCCATACGAGCAGTACTTC. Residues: CASSLGRGGPYEQYF.

As DNA, the CDR3 is TGTGCCAGCAGCTTAAAAACAGGGATTTACAATGAGCAGTTCTTC. Translation: CASSLKTGIYNEQFF. The V gene is TRBV7-9, the J gene TRBJ2-1, with D possibly TRBD1 on 6 matching bases. The CDR3 sequence is 15 residues long. V was pared by 2 bases and J by 4 bases, with 12 bases between. Germline V gene lookup returns CDR1 SEHNR and CDR2 FQNEAQ (reference sequence).

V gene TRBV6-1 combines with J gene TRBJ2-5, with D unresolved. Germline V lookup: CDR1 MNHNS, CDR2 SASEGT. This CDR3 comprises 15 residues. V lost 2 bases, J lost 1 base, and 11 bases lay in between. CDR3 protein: CASSEPARPQETQYF. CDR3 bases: TGTGCCAGCAGTGAACCCGCGCGGCCCCAAGAGACCCAGTACTTC.

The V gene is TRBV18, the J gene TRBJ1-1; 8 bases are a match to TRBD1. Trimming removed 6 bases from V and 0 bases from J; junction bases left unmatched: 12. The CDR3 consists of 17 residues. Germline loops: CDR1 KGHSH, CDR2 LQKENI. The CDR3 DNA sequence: TGTGCCAGCTCGCCCGCAGGGGGCACTATCATGAACACTGAAGCTTTCTTT. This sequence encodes CASSPAGGTIMNTEAFF.

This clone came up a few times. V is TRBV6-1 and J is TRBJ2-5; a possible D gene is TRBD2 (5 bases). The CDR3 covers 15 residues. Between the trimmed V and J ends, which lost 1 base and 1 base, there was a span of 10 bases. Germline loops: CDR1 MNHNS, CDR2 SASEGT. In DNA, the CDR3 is TGTGCCAGCAGTGAAGTTAAAGGAGGCCAAGAGACCCAGTACTTC. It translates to CASSEVKGGQETQYF.

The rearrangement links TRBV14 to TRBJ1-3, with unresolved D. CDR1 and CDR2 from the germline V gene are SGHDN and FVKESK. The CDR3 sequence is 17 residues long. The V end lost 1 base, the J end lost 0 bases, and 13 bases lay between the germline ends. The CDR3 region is CASSQGWAKDSGNTIYF. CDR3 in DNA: TGTGCCAGCAGCCAAGGATGGGCTAAGGACTCTGGAAACACCATATATTTT.

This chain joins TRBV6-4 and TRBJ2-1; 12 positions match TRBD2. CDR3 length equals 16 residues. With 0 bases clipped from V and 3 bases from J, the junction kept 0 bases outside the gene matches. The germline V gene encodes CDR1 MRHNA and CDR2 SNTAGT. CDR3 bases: TGTGCCAGCAGTGACTCGACTAGCGGGGGCTACAATGAGCAGTTCTTC. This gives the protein CASSDSTSGGYNEQFF.

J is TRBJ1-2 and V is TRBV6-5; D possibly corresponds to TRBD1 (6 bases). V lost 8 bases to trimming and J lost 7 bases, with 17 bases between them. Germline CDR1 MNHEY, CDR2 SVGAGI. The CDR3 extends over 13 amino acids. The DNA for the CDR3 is TGTGCCAGCGAAGGGAGGGGGGCATTTGGCTACACCTTC. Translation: CASEGRGAFGYTF.